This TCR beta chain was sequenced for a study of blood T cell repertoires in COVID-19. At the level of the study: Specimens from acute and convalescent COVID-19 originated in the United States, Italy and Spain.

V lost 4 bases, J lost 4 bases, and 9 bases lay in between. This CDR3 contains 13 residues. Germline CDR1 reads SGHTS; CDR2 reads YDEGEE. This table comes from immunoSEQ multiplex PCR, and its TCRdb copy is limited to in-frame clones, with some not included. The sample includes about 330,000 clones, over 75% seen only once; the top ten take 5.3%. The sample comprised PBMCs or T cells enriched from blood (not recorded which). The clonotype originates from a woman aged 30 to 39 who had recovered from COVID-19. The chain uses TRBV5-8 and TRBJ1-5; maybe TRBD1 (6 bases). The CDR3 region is CASSAGVNQPQHF. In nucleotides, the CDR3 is TGTGCCAGCAGCGCAGGGGTGAATCAGCCCCAGCATTTT.